The present T cell receptor (beta chain) was sequenced within a study of CD8 T cells in ankylosing spondylitis. Study-wide points: The study identified a TCR beta motif of under ten highly homologous variants that appeared characteristic of ankylosing spondylitis blood.

This clonotype was detected only a few times. Its antigen is as yet unknown. The CDR3 extends over 12 amino acids. The V gene lost 5 bases and the J gene lost 5 bases, with 9 bases spanning the gap. Generation of TCR beta libraries employed quantitative 5'-RACE incorporating molecular barcodes. Each CDR3 protein is one row after TCRdb ran MiXCR on the 5' RACE reads. The sample includes about 260,000 distinct CDR3 sequences, 20% to 30% of them seen just once. The V and J genes are TRBV12-3 or TRBV12-4 and TRBJ2-5; D gene uncertain. The source is a male donor with ankylosing spondylitis or in good health (not recorded which). The sample comprised blood, either unsorted or a sorted T cell fraction (not recorded which). CDR3 sequence: CASSPGVETQYF. The CDR3 DNA follows: TGTGCCAGCAGTCCCGGTGTCGAGACCCAGTACTTC.